Shown below are 4 T cell receptor beta chains from a single sample sequenced in a study of breast tumors, draining lymph nodes, adjacent tissues. The lymph nodes were axillary draining lymph nodes from breast cancer patients. TCRdb re-called the multiplex PCR reads with MiXCR, one entry per CDR3 protein. This sample has under 250,000 distinct CDR3 sequences; approximately 29% occur once, and the top ten carry 1.4%. The sample was axillary lymph node tissue. All receptors come from a female donor with breast cancer. Some clones in this sample may be carry-over from other donors' samples.

This clonotype was found many times. The chain combines TRBV5-1 with TRBJ2-3; TRBD1 or TRBD2 may be the D gene (7 bases each). The CDR3 is made up of 14 amino acids. Germline V CDR1 and CDR2: SGHRS, YFSETQ. Trimming stripped 3 bases from V and 4 bases from J, with 12 bases between. CDR3 coding DNA: TGCGCCAGCAGCTCGACAGGGAGGGCAGATACGCAGTATTTT. Its protein product is CASSSTGRADTQYF.

The chain recombines TRBV13 with TRBJ1-6; unclear D gene. Deletions cut 5 bases from V and 5 bases from J, with 10 bases between. Germline V lookup: CDR1 PRHDT, CDR2 FYEKMQ (reference sequence). This CDR3 contains 14 residues. The CDR3 DNA reads TGTGCCAGCAGCCGAAAAACGGATAATTCACCCCTCCACTTT. Translation: CASSRKTDNSPLHF.

At least ten counts were recorded for this clonotype. CDR3 DNA: TGCGCCAGCAGCCAAGGATGGGCGAGCAGGGATTACAATGAGCAGTTCTTC. This sequence encodes CASSQGWASRDYNEQFF. The chain couples TRBV4-1 to TRBJ2-1, with a tentative D call TRBD1 (5 bases). Trimming took 1 base from V and 4 from J, leaving 17 bases between them. CDR3 size: 17 residues. In germline, CDR1 is MGHRA, CDR2 YSYEKL.

In this sample, this clonotype turned up many times. The chain carries TRBV5-6 and TRBJ1-4; D gene ambiguous. This CDR3 contains 15 residues. The germline gives CDR1 SGHDT, CDR2 YYEEEE. The germline V and J ends were trimmed by 8 bases and 0 bases, with 14 bases remaining between them. The CDR3, as DNA: TGTGCCAGTAGAGAAGGGCGGGCAACTAATGAAAAACTGTTTTTT. This gives the protein CASREGRATNEKLFF.